A single T cell receptor (beta chain) is shown here with its context. As yet, its antigen is unknown. This CDR3 spans 17 amino acids. Unmatched junction bases numbered 14, after V lost 7 bases and J lost 0 bases. CDR1 and CDR2 (germline): LGHDT, YNNKEL (reference sequence). Produced via immunoSEQ multiplex PCR; TCRdb's table is partial and in-frame only. This table holds 70,000 to 90,000 clones, around 86% found once. The sample comes from a study of T cell responses to AZD1222 COVID-19 vaccine. Study observations and caveats: Spike-specific TCR breadth and depth rose after two AZD1222 doses. Donors were mostly white British, more females; clonal diversity possibly underestimated.

This TCR came from an adult in good health. J is TRBJ2-5 and V is TRBV3-1 (or the pseudogene TRBV3-2); 7 nucleotides match TRBD2. The specimen was peripheral blood, collected on day 0 of AZD1222 vaccination. CDR3 nucleotide sequence: TGTGCCAGCAATCCTACTAGCGCCCTTCCCTACCAAGAGACCCAGTACTTC. Its translation: CASNPTSALPYQETQYF.